Listed below are T cell receptor beta chains from one sample, sequenced in a study of T cells in Graves' hyperthyroidism and ophthalmopathy. TCRdb used MiXCR to reprocess the multiplex PCR reads, holding one entry per CDR3 protein. This sample has 300,000 to 400,000 distinct CDR3 sequences, with 15% to 20% found just once. The source material was blood. The receptors here all came from a woman in her 50s with Graves' hyperthyroidism. Each CDR3 is given with its conserved first and last residue. The order of the fields is J gene, D gene, V gene, clone size, CDR3 protein, CDR3 DNA. A D gene is named only where the DNA matches it firmly. The size entry is marked missing in some rows and otherwise reads once, few, many or a size class.

j_gene: TRBJ1-5
d_gene: NA
v_gene: TRBV4-1
abundance: NA
CDR3aa: CASSQGQGKGQPQHF
CDR3nt: TGCGCCAGCAGCCAAGGCCAGGGGAAGGGGCAGCCCCAGCATTTT

j_gene: TRBJ1-2
d_gene: TRBD1
v_gene: TRBV3-1
abundance: many
CDR3aa: CATKDRGHYGYTF
CDR3nt: TGTGCCACCAAGGACAGGGGACACTATGGCTACACCTTC

j_gene: TRBJ2-1
d_gene: TRBD2
v_gene: TRBV7-6
abundance: many
CDR3aa: CASSSAGLYNEQFF
CDR3nt: TGTGCCAGCAGCTCAGCGGGGCTCTACAATGAGCAGTTCTTC

j_gene: TRBJ1-5
d_gene: NA
v_gene: TRBV7-9
abundance: many
CDR3aa: CASSLAGLYQPQHF
CDR3nt: TGTGCCAGCAGCTTAGCAGGACTCTATCAGCCCCAGCATTTT

j_gene: TRBJ2-7
d_gene: TRBD1
v_gene: TRBV28
abundance: NA
CDR3aa: CASTETGHEQYF
CDR3nt: TGTGCCAGCACCGAGACAGGGCACGAGCAGTACTTC

j_gene: TRBJ2-7
d_gene: TRBD1
v_gene: TRBV5-5
abundance: few
CDR3aa: CASSSPDRALEQYF
CDR3nt: TGTGCCAGCAGCTCCCCGGACAGGGCCCTCGAGCAGTACTTC

j_gene: TRBJ1-2
d_gene: TRBD1
v_gene: TRBV19
abundance: many
CDR3aa: CASSTPGQGNGYTF
CDR3nt: TGTGCCAGTAGTACGCCGGGACAGGGGAATGGCTACACCTTC

j_gene: TRBJ2-4
d_gene: NA
v_gene: TRBV11-1
abundance: many
CDR3aa: CASSDEVLAKNIQYF
CDR3nt: TGTGCCAGCAGCGACGAAGTCCTAGCCAAAAACATTCAGTACTTC

j_gene: TRBJ2-4
d_gene: NA
v_gene: TRBV12-3/TRBV12-4
abundance: many
CDR3aa: CASSTDPGTNIQYF
CDR3nt: TGTGCCAGCAGCACCGACCCGGGGACAAACATTCAGTACTTC

j_gene: TRBJ1-5
d_gene: NA
v_gene: TRBV6-1
abundance: many
CDR3aa: CASSPRRQANQPQHF
CDR3nt: TGTGCCAGCAGTCCCCGGCGACAGGCGAATCAGCCCCAGCATTTT

j_gene: TRBJ2-2
d_gene: NA
v_gene: TRBV20-1
abundance: NA
CDR3aa: CSARPHWRPGELFF
CDR3nt: TGCAGTGCTAGACCGCACTGGAGGCCCGGGGAGCTGTTTTTT

j_gene: TRBJ1-5
d_gene: NA
v_gene: TRBV7-2
abundance: NA
CDR3aa: CASSLFSSNQPQHF
CDR3nt: TGTGCCAGCAGCTTATTCAGTAGCAATCAGCCCCAGCATTTT

j_gene: TRBJ2-1
d_gene: TRBD2
v_gene: TRBV27
abundance: NA
CDR3aa: CASGDPGLAAIGQFF
CDR3nt: TGTGCCAGCGGTGATCCGGGACTAGCGGCTATTGGGCAGTTCTTC

j_gene: TRBJ2-1
d_gene: NA
v_gene: TRBV20-1
abundance: few
CDR3aa: CSASLGEQFF
CDR3nt: TGCAGTGCTAGTCTCGGTGAGCAGTTCTTC

j_gene: TRBJ2-7
d_gene: NA
v_gene: TRBV5-4
abundance: NA
CDR3aa: CASSLEEVPEQYF
CDR3nt: TGTGCCAGCAGCTTGGAAGAGGTTCCCGAGCAGTACTTC

j_gene: TRBJ2-3
d_gene: NA
v_gene: TRBV11-3
abundance: many
CDR3aa: CASSPGTGADTQYF
CDR3nt: TGTGCCAGCAGCCCTGGAACGGGCGCTGATACGCAGTATTTT

j_gene: TRBJ2-7
d_gene: TRBD1
v_gene: TRBV20-1
abundance: NA
CDR3aa: CSAEYRDSETDEQYF
CDR3nt: TGCAGTGCTGAGTACCGGGACAGTGAAACCGACGAGCAGTACTTC

j_gene: TRBJ2-2
d_gene: NA
v_gene: TRBV9
abundance: few
CDR3aa: CASSSDPGAGELFF
CDR3nt: TGTGCCAGCAGCTCAGACCCGGGGGCCGGGGAGCTGTTTTTT

j_gene: TRBJ1-4
d_gene: NA
v_gene: TRBV5-1
abundance: few
CDR3aa: CASSQGQSLNEKLFF
CDR3nt: TGCGCCAGCAGCCAGGGACAATCGCTTAATGAAAAACTGTTTTTT

j_gene: TRBJ2-1
d_gene: NA
v_gene: TRBV29-1
abundance: NA
CDR3aa: CSVNPSGGMSSYNEQFF
CDR3nt: TGCAGCGTTAATCCAAGTGGCGGGATGAGCTCCTACAATGAGCAGTTCTTC

j_gene: TRBJ2-1
d_gene: NA
v_gene: TRBV5-1
abundance: many
CDR3aa: CASSPQGYDNEQFF
CDR3nt: TGCGCCAGCAGCCCCCAGGGTTACGACAATGAGCAGTTCTTC

j_gene: TRBJ1-1
d_gene: NA
v_gene: TRBV11-1
abundance: NA
CDR3aa: CASSLWGNGDTEAFF
CDR3nt: TGTGCCAGCAGCTTATGGGGGAACGGGGACACTGAAGCTTTCTTT

j_gene: TRBJ1-6
d_gene: NA
v_gene: TRBV3-1
abundance: NA
CDR3aa: CASSQDNSPLHF
CDR3nt: TGTGCCAGCAGCCAAGATAATTCACCCCTCCACTTT

j_gene: TRBJ2-1
d_gene: NA
v_gene: TRBV5-5
abundance: many
CDR3aa: CASSNHRANEQFF
CDR3nt: TGTGCCAGCAGCAACCACAGGGCCAATGAGCAGTTCTTC

j_gene: TRBJ1-1
d_gene: TRBD1
v_gene: TRBV20-1
abundance: many
CDR3aa: CSARGQGTGFNTEAFF
CDR3nt: TGCAGTGCTAGGGGACAGGGGACTGGGTTCAACACTGAAGCTTTCTTT

j_gene: TRBJ1-1
d_gene: NA
v_gene: TRBV20-1
abundance: many
CDR3aa: CSARVQGTGTEAFF
CDR3nt: TGCAGTGCTAGAGTTCAAGGGACTGGCACTGAAGCTTTCTTT

j_gene: TRBJ2-5
d_gene: TRBD2
v_gene: TRBV24-1
abundance: many
CDR3aa: CATSDLRLAGETQYF
CDR3nt: TGTGCCACCAGTGATTTGCGTCTAGCGGGAGAGACCCAGTACTTC

j_gene: TRBJ2-1
d_gene: TRBD2
v_gene: TRBV3-1
abundance: few
CDR3aa: CASSRGLADSHEQFF
CDR3nt: TGTGCCAGCAGCCGGGGACTAGCGGACTCCCATGAGCAGTTCTTC

j_gene: TRBJ2-1
d_gene: NA
v_gene: TRBV7-8
abundance: few
CDR3aa: CASSLVGRSYNEQFF
CDR3nt: TGTGCCAGCAGCTTAGTGGGCAGATCCTACAATGAGCAGTTCTTC

j_gene: TRBJ2-5
d_gene: NA
v_gene: TRBV6-1
abundance: NA
CDR3aa: CASSPKGQETQYF
CDR3nt: TGTGCCAGCAGTCCAAAGGGGCAAGAGACCCAGTACTTC

j_gene: TRBJ1-5
d_gene: NA
v_gene: TRBV6-2/TRBV6-3
abundance: many
CDR3aa: CASSYTERPMPQHF
CDR3nt: TGTGCCAGCAGTTACACGGAGAGACCTATGCCCCAGCATTTT

j_gene: TRBJ1-1
d_gene: NA
v_gene: TRBV9
abundance: few
CDR3aa: CASSLTETADTEAFF
CDR3nt: TGTGCCAGCAGCCTAACCGAGACAGCGGACACTGAAGCTTTCTTT

j_gene: TRBJ1-4
d_gene: TRBD1
v_gene: TRBV11-2
abundance: NA
CDR3aa: CASSATGRSVEKLFF
CDR3nt: TGTGCCAGCAGCGCGACAGGGAGGTCGGTAGAAAAACTGTTTTTT

j_gene: TRBJ2-1
d_gene: NA
v_gene: TRBV3-1
abundance: many
CDR3aa: CASSPYDGGNEQFF
CDR3nt: TGTGCCAGCAGCCCTTACGACGGCGGAAATGAGCAGTTCTTC

j_gene: TRBJ1-5
d_gene: NA
v_gene: TRBV6-5
abundance: many
CDR3aa: CASSYSIVGESNQPQHF
CDR3nt: TGTGCCAGCAGTTACTCGATTGTAGGGGAAAGCAATCAGCCCCAGCATTTT

j_gene: TRBJ2-1
d_gene: NA
v_gene: TRBV7-9
abundance: many
CDR3aa: CASSFQYNEQFF
CDR3nt: TGTGCCAGCAGCTTCCAATACAATGAGCAGTTCTTC

j_gene: TRBJ1-1
d_gene: NA
v_gene: TRBV4-1
abundance: few
CDR3aa: CASSQGGRNTEAFF
CDR3nt: TGCGCCAGCAGCCAAGGGGGGAGGAACACTGAAGCTTTCTTT

j_gene: TRBJ2-7
d_gene: TRBD1
v_gene: TRBV11-2
abundance: few
CDR3aa: CASSWGTGVHEQYF
CDR3nt: TGTGCCAGCAGCTGGGGGACAGGGGTCCACGAGCAGTACTTC

j_gene: TRBJ2-7
d_gene: TRBD1
v_gene: TRBV11-2
abundance: many
CDR3aa: CASTTQGAYEQYF
CDR3nt: TGTGCCAGCACCACTCAGGGGGCCTACGAGCAGTACTTC

j_gene: TRBJ2-1
d_gene: NA
v_gene: TRBV12-3/TRBV12-4
abundance: many
CDR3aa: CASSREVRGNEQFF
CDR3nt: TGTGCCAGCAGTCGAGAAGTCCGGGGTAATGAGCAGTTCTTC

j_gene: TRBJ2-7
d_gene: NA
v_gene: TRBV11-2
abundance: many
CDR3aa: CASSAGRTVGEQYF
CDR3nt: TGTGCCAGCAGCGCTGGTCGAACTGTCGGGGAGCAGTACTTC

j_gene: TRBJ2-7
d_gene: TRBD1
v_gene: TRBV6-1
abundance: many
CDR3aa: CASSEVFGEVDRGHEQYF
CDR3nt: TGTGCCAGCAGTGAAGTTTTTGGGGAAGTGGACAGGGGCCACGAGCAGTACTTC

j_gene: TRBJ1-4
d_gene: TRBD1
v_gene: TRBV6-1
abundance: NA
CDR3aa: CASSAAGTGMEKLFF
CDR3nt: TGTGCCAGCAGTGCAGCCGGGACAGGGATGGAAAAACTGTTTTTT

j_gene: TRBJ1-3
d_gene: NA
v_gene: TRBV30
abundance: many
CDR3aa: CAWSVGVRRNTIYF
CDR3nt: TGTGCCTGGAGTGTCGGGGTACGAAGAAACACCATATATTTT

j_gene: TRBJ2-7
d_gene: NA
v_gene: TRBV6-1
abundance: few
CDR3aa: CASSSRDLQYF
CDR3nt: TGTGCCAGCAGTAGCCGGGACCTGCAGTACTTC

j_gene: TRBJ1-2
d_gene: NA
v_gene: TRBV5-5
abundance: NA
CDR3aa: CASSLRGLTGYGYTF
CDR3nt: TGTGCCAGCAGCTTGAGAGGCCTGACGGGCTATGGCTACACCTTC

j_gene: TRBJ1-2
d_gene: TRBD1
v_gene: TRBV29-1
abundance: NA
CDR3aa: CSVGQGYGYTF
CDR3nt: TGCAGCGTGGGACAGGGCTATGGCTACACCTTC

j_gene: TRBJ2-2
d_gene: NA
v_gene: TRBV3-1
abundance: many
CDR3aa: CASSQEGQNTGELFF
CDR3nt: TGTGCCAGCAGCCAAGAAGGACAGAACACCGGGGAGCTGTTTTTT

j_gene: TRBJ2-1
d_gene: TRBD1
v_gene: TRBV24-1
abundance: NA
CDR3aa: CATSDHRDSYNEQFF
CDR3nt: TGTGCCACCAGTGATCATAGGGACAGCTACAATGAGCAGTTCTTC

j_gene: TRBJ2-5
d_gene: NA
v_gene: TRBV7-3
abundance: many
CDR3aa: CASSRGNQETQYF
CDR3nt: TGTGCCAGCAGCCGAGGGAATCAAGAGACCCAGTACTTC

j_gene: TRBJ1-3
d_gene: NA
v_gene: TRBV7-3
abundance: few
CDR3aa: CASRAQPGQRTGNTIYF
CDR3nt: TGTGCCAGCAGAGCCCAACCAGGACAGAGAACTGGAAACACCATATATTTT

j_gene: TRBJ2-3
d_gene: TRBD2
v_gene: TRBV20-1
abundance: NA
CDR3aa: CSAPTSTSGAQYF
CDR3nt: TGCAGTGCTCCTACCTCGACTAGCGGGGCGCAGTATTTT

j_gene: TRBJ2-1
d_gene: TRBD2
v_gene: TRBV3-1
abundance: many
CDR3aa: CASSPRSTSGGLYNEQFF
CDR3nt: TGTGCCAGCAGCCCCCGATCGACTAGCGGGGGGTTATACAATGAGCAGTTCTTC